This T cell receptor beta chain was documented in a study of blood T cells in healthy people across ages. General study findings and limits: Conclusively comparing naive with antigen-experienced cells was impossible with unsorted PBMCs.

No fewer than 5.5 micrograms of total RNA were isolated from every sample. The germline V gene has CDR1 MNHEY and CDR2 SVGAGI. This CDR3 region has 14 residues. V lost 5 bases and J lost 6, with 14 bases in between. On this clonotype itself: Its cognate antigen is unknown.

It was with a sample-barcoded 5' primer and a J-beta primer mix that a second PCR of roughly 7 to 12 cycles was run. A template-switch adaptor that had 12 random nucleotides put a tag on each cDNA molecule. TCRdb fed the 5' RACE reads into MiXCR, producing one record per CDR3 protein. There are about 1.6 million distinct CDR3 sequences in the sample; about 31% occur only once, and 11% lies in the top ten. This chain uses TRBV6-5 with TRBJ1-5, with D possibly TRBD1 on 5 matching bases. This TCR was recovered from a woman in her twenties or thirties in good health. Source material: blood. The DNA for the CDR3 is TGTGCCAGCAGTGGTCGGGGGGGTCGTCAGCCCCAGCATTTT. This translates into CASSGRGGRQPQHF.